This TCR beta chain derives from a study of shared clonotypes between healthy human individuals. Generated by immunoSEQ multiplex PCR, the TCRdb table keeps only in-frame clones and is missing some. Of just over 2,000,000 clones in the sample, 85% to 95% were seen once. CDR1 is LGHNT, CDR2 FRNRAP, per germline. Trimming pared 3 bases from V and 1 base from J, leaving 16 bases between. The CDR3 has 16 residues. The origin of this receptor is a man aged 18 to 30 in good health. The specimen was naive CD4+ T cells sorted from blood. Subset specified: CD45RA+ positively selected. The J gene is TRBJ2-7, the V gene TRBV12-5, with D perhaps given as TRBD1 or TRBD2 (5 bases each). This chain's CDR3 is CASGFSGTSKSYEQYF. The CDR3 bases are TGTGCTAGTGGTTTTTCCGGGACCTCTAAATCCTACGAGCAGTACTTC.